The entry below describes one T cell receptor beta chain. Its antigen remains unidentified. The CDR3 extends over 15 amino acids. V dropped 6 bases and J dropped 7 bases, with 21 bases sitting between them. The germline CDR1 and CDR2 sequences are KGHSH and LQKENI. This record belongs to a study of identical twins. Study findings and constraints: While abundant cord blood beta clonotypes carried fewer insertions, memory repertoires showed no such pattern. In beta out-of-frame sequences, the excess sharing between twins was weaker. With monozygotic twins, out-of-frame TCR alpha sharing exceeded what models estimated.

Using its own MiXCR run on the 5' RACE reads, TCRdb lists one record per CDR3 protein. The sample consists of 400,000 to 500,000 distinct CDR3 sequences, around an eighth of them appearing once. These data are also associated with another study on yellow fever vaccine responses in identical twins.

Sequenced material: CD4+ T cells sorted from blood. This clonotype originated in a woman under 30 in good health. This chain links TRBV18 with TRBJ1-2; no definite D call. CDR3 DNA sequence: TGTGCCAGCTCGCCGAACCATAGTGGGCTGGCTGGCTACACCTTC. Translating it yields CASSPNHSGLAGYTF.